Below, 24 T cell receptor beta chains from the same sample are listed, as sequenced in a study of blood T cell repertoires in COVID-19. Profiling relied on immunoSEQ multiplex PCR, and the TCRdb table lists in-frame clones only, not all of them. The sample includes some 300,000 clones, roughly 89% of them seen just once. The sample consisted of PBMCs or T cells enriched from blood (not recorded which). Receptors originate from a woman aged 40 to 49 who had recovered from COVID-19.

This chain connects TRBV9 to TRBJ1-2, with D possibly matching TRBD1 (6 bases). Germline V lookup: CDR1 SGDLS, CDR2 YYNGEE. Trimming removed 0 bases at V and 2 bases at J, with 11 bases between. This CDR3 has 15 residues. The CDR3 region is CASSVGRGVNYGYTF. CDR3 nucleotides: TGTGCCAGCAGCGTAGGCAGGGGCGTCAACTATGGCTACACCTTC.

This clone has a single count. Written as DNA, the CDR3 is TGTGCCAGCAGACCGACAGGGTACGACGAGCAGTACTTC. As protein: CASRPTGYDEQYF. This chain connects TRBV2 to TRBJ2-7; 7 positions agree with TRBD1. CDR3 length: 13 amino acids. Trimming took 6 bases from V and 5 from J; bases not matched to a gene: 7. Germline V lookup: CDR1 SNHLY, CDR2 FYNNEI.

The chain combines TRBV18 with TRBJ2-1; 15 bases are a match to TRBD2. Trimming removed 5 bases from V and 5 bases from J; junction bases left unmatched: 4. CDR1 and CDR2 from the germline V gene are KGHSH and LQKENI. CDR3 size: 16 residues. The chain's CDR3 is CASSSGLAGGNNEQFF. The CDR3 DNA is TGTGCCAGCTCATCGGGACTAGCGGGGGGAAACAATGAGCAGTTCTTC.

In its sample, this clone was seen a few times. The chain combines TRBV29-1 with TRBJ2-1; D might be TRBD1 (6 bases). The CDR3 contains 11 residues. CDR1 and CDR2 (germline): SQVTM, ANQGSEA. The ends were cut back, 8 bases at V and 8 bases at J, with 13 bases in the middle. CDR3 nucleotide sequence: TGCAGCACCTGGGGGCAATATGAGCAGTTCTTC. Translated, it gives CSTWGQYEQFF.

This chain joins TRBV5-1 and TRBJ1-2, with TRBD1 matching 12 bases. V dropped 4 bases and J dropped 4; count of bases not matched to a gene: 8. Germline lookup yields CDR1 SGHRS and CDR2 YFSETQ. CDR3 size: 16 residues. For the CDR3, the DNA is TGCGCCAGCAGCCCGGGACAGGGGGCGCTAGGCTATGGCTACACCTTC. Translation: CASSPGQGALGYGYTF. The full variable domain, its missing parts supplied by reference TRBV5-1 and TRBJ1-2, is KAGVTQTPRYLIKTRGQQVTLSCSPISGHRSVSWYQQTPGQGLQFLFEYFSETQRNKGNFPGRFSGRQFSNSRSEMNVSTLELGDSALYLCASSPGQGALGYGYTFGSGTRLTVV.

The chain recombines TRBV18 with TRBJ2-5; TRBD2 matches at 12 bases. The germline V gene has CDR1 KGHSH and CDR2 LQKENI. V dropped 1 base and J dropped 3; count of bases not matched to a gene: 6. The CDR3 runs 17 residues. The DNA for the CDR3 is TGTGCCAGCTCACCACAAGCTAGGACTAGCGGGAAAGAGACCCAGTACTTC. Encoded protein: CASSPQARTSGKETQYF.

The chain recombines TRBV9 with TRBJ2-1; 8 positions agree with TRBD2. V dropped 2 bases and J dropped 9; count of bases not matched to a gene: 19. The CDR3 runs 18 residues. CDR1 and CDR2 from the germline V gene are SGDLS and YYNGEE. CDR3 nucleotide sequence: TGTGCCAGCAGCGTGTTAGCGGGGAGTATGGAACTAACGGGTGAGCAGTTCTTC. Encoded protein: CASSVLAGSMELTGEQFF.

The chain joins TRBV3-1 (or the pseudogene TRBV3-2) to TRBJ2-7; 9 bases line up with TRBD2. CDR1 LGHDT and CDR2 YNNKEL come from the germline V gene (reference sequence). This CDR3 region has 15 residues. J was trimmed by 5 bases and V by 1 base; bases with no gene match: 6. CDR3 amino acids: CASSQGALAGNEQYF. The CDR3 DNA reads as TGTGCCAGCAGCCAAGGAGCGCTAGCGGGGAACGAGCAGTACTTC.

The chain is built from TRBV5-1 and TRBJ1-3; D uncertain. V shed 0 bases and J shed 2 bases, with 9 bases lying between them. CDR3 length: 15 residues. In germline, CDR1 is SGHRS, CDR2 YFSETQ. The chain's CDR3 is CASSLEFAAGNTIYF. CDR3 DNA sequence: TGCGCCAGCAGCTTGGAGTTTGCGGCTGGAAACACCATATATTTT.

The chain joins TRBV6-4 to TRBJ2-3; possible D gene TRBD2, 5 bases. V lost 6 bases and J 8 bases, leaving 15 bases between the germline ends. The CDR3 loop spans 13 amino acids. Germline V gene data show CDR1 as MRHNA and CDR2 as SNTAGT. The CDR3 sequence: CASRGTSLGTQYF. CDR3 sequence (DNA): TGTGCCAGCAGGGGAACTAGTTTAGGTACGCAGTATTTT.

V and J are TRBV6-5 and TRBJ1-2, with D maybe TRBD1 (6 bases). Germline V gene sequence: CDR1 MNHEY, CDR2 SVGAGI. The CDR3 spans 13 residues. The germline V and J ends were trimmed by 3 bases and 5 bases, with 10 bases remaining between them. The CDR3 DNA is TGTGCCAGCAGTTATTTGGGGGCTTATGGCTACACCTTC. Protein sequence: CASSYLGAYGYTF.

CDR3 residues: CASGLVQGTPNGYTF. As DNA, the CDR3 is TGTGCTAGTGGTTTAGTACAGGGGACCCCTAATGGCTACACCTTC. The chain is built from TRBV12-5 and TRBJ1-2, with 7 bases aligning to TRBD1. There are 15 residues in the CDR3. The trim removed 3 bases at V and 6 bases at J, leaving 10 bases unmatched. Germline V lookup: CDR1 LGHNT, CDR2 FRNRAP.

V is TRBV25-1 and J is TRBJ1-2; no clear D. CDR3 size: 15 residues. V was cut by 1 base and J by 1 base, with 10 bases left in between. Germline CDR1 MGHDK, CDR2 SYGVNS. The chain's CDR3 is CASSESRGFNYGYTF. In nucleotides, the CDR3 is TGTGCCAGCAGTGAATCGCGGGGATTTAACTATGGCTACACCTTC.

J is TRBJ1-1 and V is TRBV30; tentatively, D is TRBD1 (5 bases). Trimming took 0 bases from V and 3 from J, leaving 11 bases between them. The germline gives CDR1 GTSNPN, CDR2 SVGIG (reference sequence). CDR3 length: 14 amino acids. CDR3 nucleotides: TGTGCCTGGAGTGTGGGACTGTGGGACACTGAAGCTTTCTTT. Amino acid sequence: CAWSVGLWDTEAFF.

This clone was seen a single time. The chain uses TRBV7-6 and TRBJ2-7; D is possibly TRBD2 (6 bases). V lost 5 bases and J 5 bases, leaving 19 bases between the germline ends. The germline V gene has CDR1 SGHVS and CDR2 FNYEAQ. This CDR3 is built from 15 residues. CDR3 sequence (DNA): TGTGCCAGCAGCCCTAGGACTATCCGAGGAGACGAGCAGTACTTC. Protein: CASSPRTIRGDEQYF.

This chain joins TRBV7-2 and TRBJ1-1; possible D gene TRBD1, 6 bases. The CDR3 spans 14 residues. Germline CDR1 is SGHTA and CDR2 is FQGNSA. The germline V and J ends were trimmed by 1 base and 6 bases, with 12 bases remaining between them. This CDR3 reads CASSLGGQVAEAFF. CDR3 in DNA: TGTGCCAGCAGCTTAGGGGGGCAGGTGGCTGAAGCTTTCTTT. Full variable domain (outside the CDR3, taken from reference TRBV7-2 and TRBJ1-1): GAGVSQSPSNKVTEKGKDVELRCDPISGHTALYWYRQSLGQGLEFLIYFQGNSAPDKSGLPSDRFSAERTGGSVSTLTIQRTQQEDSAVYLCASSLGGQVAEAFFGQGTRLTVV.

The rearrangement links TRBV5-6 to TRBJ1-6, with D tentatively TRBD1 (5 bases). The CDR3 totals 16 residues. Germline CDR1 reads SGHDT; CDR2 reads YYEEEE. V was pared by 2 bases and J by 0 bases, with 9 bases between. The chain's CDR3 is CASSFRVSSYNSPLHF. DNA of the CDR3: TGTGCCAGCAGCTTCAGGGTCAGCTCCTATAATTCACCCCTCCACTTT.

V usage is TRBV7-3 and J usage is TRBJ2-7; no clear D. Germline lookup yields CDR1 SGHTA and CDR2 FQGTGA. The CDR3 has 11 amino acids. Trimming shortened V by 5 bases and J by 3 bases, and 5 bases separated the two germline ends. The CDR3 nucleotides are TGTGCCAGCAGCCCTCGCTACGAGCAGTACTTC. Amino acid sequence: CASSPRYEQYF.

The chain joins TRBV10-2 to TRBJ1-2; 8 bases align to TRBD1. The V gene's germline CDR1 is WSHSY and CDR2 SAAADI. Trimming removed 4 bases from V and 5 bases from J; junction bases left unmatched: 9. The CDR3 covers 15 residues. The CDR3 DNA follows: TGCGCCAGCAGTGTCGGACAGGGCGCCCCGTATGGCTACACCTTC. It yields the protein CASSVGQGAPYGYTF.

The J gene is TRBJ2-1, the V gene TRBV4-3; perhaps TRBD2 as D (6 bases). This CDR3 has 17 amino acids. CDR1 and CDR2 from the germline V gene are LGHNA and YSLEER. V was clipped by 0 bases and J by 8 bases, with 20 bases between them. The CDR3 DNA reads TGCGCCAGCAGCCAAGATTTGGCCCAGGGAGGTGAATATGAGCAGTTCTTC. This encodes CASSQDLAQGGEYEQFF.

V gene TRBV7-6 combines with J gene TRBJ2-3; 7 bases align to TRBD2. Germline lookup yields CDR1 SGHVS and CDR2 FNYEAQ. This CDR3 region has 16 residues. V was clipped by 1 base and J by 6 bases; unmatched bases: 10. The CDR3 bases are TGTGCCAGCAGCTTAGACGTAAGCGGGACTTCTGATACGCAGTATTTT. Protein: CASSLDVSGTSDTQYF.

This chain joins TRBV20-1 and TRBJ2-1; D gene uncertain. The CDR3 runs to 11 residues. The V gene's germline CDR1 is DFQATT and CDR2 SNEGSKA (reference sequence). The V end lost 6 bases, the J end lost 2 bases, and 5 bases lay between the germline ends. CDR3 DNA: TGCAGTGCCCTTCCCTACAATGAGCAGTTCTTC. This gives the protein CSALPYNEQFF.

The genes are TRBV29-1 and TRBJ2-5; the match to TRBD2 covers 10 bases. The CDR3 runs to 16 residues. Losses at the gene ends were 5 bases for V and 4 bases for J; bases not matched to a gene: 13. The germline V gene encodes CDR1 SQVTM and CDR2 ANQGSEA. The CDR3 coding sequence is TGCAGCGTTCTTAAATCTAGCGGGAGCGCGTCAGAGACCCAGTACTTC. Translated: CSVLKSSGSASETQYF. Looking up the rest from reference TRBV29-1 and TRBJ2-5 gives the full variable domain: SAVISQKPSRDICQRGTSLTIQCQVDSQVTMMFWYRQQPGQSLTLIATANQGSEATYESGFVIDKFPISRPNLTFSTLTVSNMSPEDSSIYLCSVLKSSGSASETQYFGPGTRLLVL.

V usage is TRBV4-1 and J usage is TRBJ1-1; D not certain. Germline CDR1 and CDR2: MGHRA and YSYEKL. The CDR3 contains 14 residues. Trimming stripped 5 bases from V and 3 bases from J, with 13 bases between. CDR3 bases: TGCGCCAGCAGCGATCGGGAGGGAGACACTGAAGCTTTCTTT. It specifies CASSDREGDTEAFF.